A single sample is the source of the 8 T cell receptor beta chains below, sequenced in a study of control samples from healthy donors and cancer patients. Clones were sequenced by immunoSEQ multiplex PCR, and TCRdb holds only the in-frame ones, with some missing. The sample holds 70,000 to 80,000 clones, about 89% seen once. The sample was PBMCs. These receptors all come from a woman in her forties or fifties with colorectal cancer.

This clone came up a few times. This rearrangement joins TRBV7-2 to TRBJ1-2; TRBD1 might be the D (5 bases). Trimming stripped 5 bases from V and 5 bases from J, with 15 bases between. Looked up from germline, CDR1 is SGHTA and CDR2 is FQGNSA. The CDR3 loop spans 14 amino acids. Here the CDR3 DNA reads TGTGCCAGCAGCACGACCGGGACCGAGTATGGCTACACCTTC. The encoded protein is CASSTTGTEYGYTF.

The V gene is TRBV7-3, the J gene TRBJ2-2; 9 bases map to TRBD1. This CDR3 spans 17 amino acids. Losses at the gene ends were 4 bases for V and 4 bases for J; bases not matched to a gene: 10. Germline CDR1 reads SGHTA; CDR2 reads FQGTGA. CDR3 nucleotide sequence: TGTGCCAGCAGCTCCATTTCCGGGACAGGGACCACCGGGGAGCTGTTTTTT. Amino acids: CASSSISGTGTTGELFF. Together with reference TRBV7-3 and TRBJ2-2, the CDR3 gives the full variable domain: GAGVSQTPSNKVTEKGKYVELRCDPISGHTALYWYRQSLGQGPEFLIYFQGTGAADDSGLPNDRFFAVRPEGSVSTLKIQRTERGDSAVYLCASSSISGTGTTGELFFGEGSRLTVL.

The chain carries TRBV6-6 and TRBJ1-3; 8 bases align to TRBD1. Looked up from germline, CDR1 is MNHNY and CDR2 is SVGAGI (reference sequence). CDR3 size: 16 residues. After removal of 5 bases from V and 4 bases from J, the junction contained 10 bases not matched to a gene. CDR3 residues: CASSLDQGAWGNTIYF. The CDR3 nucleotides are TGTGCCAGCAGTCTCGATCAGGGGGCGTGGGGAAACACCATATATTTT.

This chain links TRBV5-1 with TRBJ1-1; D remains ambiguous. V lost 5 bases and J lost 0, with 17 bases in between. The CDR3 extends over 16 amino acids. Germline V gene lookup returns CDR1 SGHRS and CDR2 YFSETQ. The CDR3 bases are TGCGCCAGCAGATCGAAGGTCGGCTCCATGAACACTGAAGCTTTCTTT. Its translation is CASRSKVGSMNTEAFF. Drawing the rest from reference TRBV5-1 and TRBJ1-1, the complete variable domain is KAGVTQTPRYLIKTRGQQVTLSCSPISGHRSVSWYQQTPGQGLQFLFEYFSETQRNKGNFPGRFSGRQFSNSRSEMNVSTLELGDSALYLCASRSKVGSMNTEAFFGQGTRLTVV.

The chain combines TRBV3-1 (or the pseudogene TRBV3-2) with TRBJ2-3; D gene ambiguous. The CDR3 extends over 13 amino acids. Germline CDR1 reads LGHDT; CDR2 reads YNNKEL (reference sequence). Trimming cost V 0 bases and J 6 bases, with 7 bases left between them. CDR3 sequence: CASSQDAGDTQYF. The CDR3 DNA reads TGTGCCAGCAGCCAAGATGCCGGGGATACGCAGTATTTT.

The CDR3 bases are TGTGCCAGCAGCTTAAAGGGACAGTTGCAGCCCCAGCATTTT. It translates to CASSLKGQLQPQHF. The chain couples TRBV7-3 to TRBJ1-5, with 7 nucleotides matching TRBD1. The CDR3 length is 14 residues. The V segment lost 1 base and the J segment 7 bases; nucleotides outside the gene matches: 4. Germline CDR1 SGHTA, CDR2 FQGTGA.

The chain recombines TRBV5-8 with TRBJ2-5; maybe TRBD1 (5 bases). Trimming left V 3 bases short and J 2 bases short, with 14 bases between. The CDR3 is 15 amino acids. CDR1 is SGHTS, CDR2 YDEGEE, per germline. For the CDR3, the DNA is TGTGCCAGCAGCTCAACCGTTGACAGTCAAGAGACCCAGTACTTC. It codes for CASSSTVDSQETQYF.

The chain has TRBV30 and TRBJ1-2, with no clear D. Germline loops: CDR1 GTSNPN, CDR2 SVGIG (reference sequence). The CDR3 is made up of 14 amino acids. V lost 5 bases, J lost 4 bases, and 17 bases lay in between. In DNA form, the CDR3 reads TGTGCCTGGGAGGTCTTTAATCGGGGCTATGGCTACACCTTC. Translation: CAWEVFNRGYGYTF.